Included here is one T cell receptor (beta chain) sequence, with context. This entry comes from a study of blood T cell repertoires in COVID-19. Germline-derived CDR1 and CDR2 are SGHRS and YFSETQ. The CDR3 is 16 residues long. The V end was cut by 1 base, the J end by 1 base, with 14 bases between. The assay was immunoSEQ multiplex PCR, and TCRdb's table has in-frame clones only and misses some. There are 160,000 or so clones in the sample; about 85% occur only once, and under 6% lies in the top ten. The chain has TRBV5-1 and TRBJ2-5, with D maybe TRBD1 (6 bases). Sequenced sample: peripheral blood. This receptor was obtained from a woman aged 45-65 years with COVID-19, enrolled during active disease. The CDR3 region has the DNA TGCGCCAGCAGCTTGTCGTGGGGGCCGGGCCAAGAGACCCAGTACTTC. It yields the protein CASSLSWGPGQETQYF.